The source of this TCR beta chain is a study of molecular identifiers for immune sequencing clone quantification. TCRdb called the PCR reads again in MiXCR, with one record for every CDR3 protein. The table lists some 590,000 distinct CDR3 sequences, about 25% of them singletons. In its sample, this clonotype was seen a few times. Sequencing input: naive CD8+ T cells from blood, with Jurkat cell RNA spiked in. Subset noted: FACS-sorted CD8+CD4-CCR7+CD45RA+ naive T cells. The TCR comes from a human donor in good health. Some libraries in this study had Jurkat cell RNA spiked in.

The CDR3 nucleotides are TGTGCCAGCAGTGGCCCGGGACCGGGGTATGAGCAGTTCTTC. This sequence encodes CASSGPGPGYEQFF. The chain is built from TRBV2 and TRBJ2-1; D may match TRBD1 or TRBD2 (5 bases each). The CDR3 totals 14 residues. CDR1 is SNHLY and CDR2 is FYNNEI in the germline V gene. Trimming shortened V by 4 bases and J by 8 bases, and 15 bases separated the two germline ends.